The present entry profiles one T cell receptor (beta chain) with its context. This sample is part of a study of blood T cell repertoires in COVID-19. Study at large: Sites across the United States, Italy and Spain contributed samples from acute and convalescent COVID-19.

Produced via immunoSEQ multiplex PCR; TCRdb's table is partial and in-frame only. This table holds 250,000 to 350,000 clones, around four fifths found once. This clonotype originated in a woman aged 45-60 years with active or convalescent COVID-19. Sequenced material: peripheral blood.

The CDR3 spells CASREVTQGGQPQHF. Here the CDR3 DNA reads TGTGCCAGTAGGGAAGTAACTCAGGGCGGACAGCCCCAGCATTTT. V is TRBV19 and J is TRBJ1-5; D may be TRBD1 (5 bases). Per germline, CDR1 LNHDA and CDR2 SQIVND (reference sequence). Trimming removed 6 bases at V and 7 bases at J, with 19 bases between. This CDR3 contains 15 residues.